This entry describes one TCR beta chain. The data were taken from a study of blood T cell repertoires in COVID-19. CDR3 size: 15 residues. Germline V gives CDR1 MDHEN, CDR2 SYDVKM. V trimming: 4 bases; J trimming: 2 bases; junction bases outside the gene matches: 5. This table comes from immunoSEQ multiplex PCR, and its TCRdb copy is limited to in-frame clones, with some not included. There are 150,000 to 200,000 clones in the sample; about 83% occur only once, and under 15% lies in the top ten. The V call is TRBV28, the J call TRBJ1-5; 7 nucleotides match TRBD1. This sequence originates from a woman aged 70-85 years with COVID-19, enrolled during active disease. The sequenced sample consisted of peripheral blood. The CDR3 sequence is CASSSGTAGNQPQHF. The CDR3 DNA follows: TGTGCCAGCAGTTCCGGGACAGCGGGCAATCAGCCCCAGCATTTT.